This TCR beta chain is drawn from a study of blood T cell repertoires in COVID-19. Whole-study context: COVID-19 samples collected from the United States, Italy and Spain covered acute and convalescent phases. From T cells, B-cell-depleted T cells, or PBMCs came the material, which was cDNA or gDNA.

Authors' analysis steps: Estimation of nucleated cell counts was performed using reference gene primer amplification. TCRdb's table, derived via immunoSEQ multiplex PCR, lists solely in-frame clones and lacks some. The V and J calls and clone size are taken from that table; D and trimming were inferred from the DNA. This table holds about 81,000 clones, approximately 84% found once. Germline loops: CDR1 KGHSH, CDR2 LQKENI. The J segment lost 6 bases and the V segment lost 0 bases, leaving 3 bases of the junction unmatched. The CDR3 extends over 14 amino acids. The chain recombines TRBV18 with TRBJ2-3; 7 bases match TRBD1. This clonotype was obtained from a human donor in a cohort sampled during active COVID-19. The sample comprised peripheral blood. This CDR3 is CASSPPGQYDTQYF. The CDR3 nucleotides are TGTGCCAGCTCACCACCGGGACAGTACGATACGCAGTATTTT. The variable domain in full, completed from reference TRBV18 and TRBJ2-3, reads NAGVMQNPRHLVRRRGQEARLRCSPMKGHSHVYWYRQLPEEGLKFMVYLQKENIIDESGMPKERFSAEFPKEGPSILRIQQVVRGDSAAYFCASSPPGQYDTQYFGPGTRLTVL.